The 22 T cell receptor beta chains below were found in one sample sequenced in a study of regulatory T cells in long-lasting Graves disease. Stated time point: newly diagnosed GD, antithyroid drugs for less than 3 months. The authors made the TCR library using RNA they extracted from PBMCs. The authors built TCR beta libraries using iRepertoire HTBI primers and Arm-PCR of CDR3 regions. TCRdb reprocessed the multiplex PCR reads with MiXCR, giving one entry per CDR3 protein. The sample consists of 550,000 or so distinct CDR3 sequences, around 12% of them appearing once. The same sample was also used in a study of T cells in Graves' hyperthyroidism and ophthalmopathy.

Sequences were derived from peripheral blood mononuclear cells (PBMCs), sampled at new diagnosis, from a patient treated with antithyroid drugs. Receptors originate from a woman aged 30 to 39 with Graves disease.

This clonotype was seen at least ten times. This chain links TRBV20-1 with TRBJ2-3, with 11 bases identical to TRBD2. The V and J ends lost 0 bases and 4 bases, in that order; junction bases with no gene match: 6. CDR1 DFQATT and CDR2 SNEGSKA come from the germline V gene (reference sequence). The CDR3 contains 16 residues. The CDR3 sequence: CSARDLLAGGADTQYF. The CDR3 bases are TGCAGTGCTAGAGATCTCTTAGCGGGGGGGGCAGATACGCAGTATTTT.

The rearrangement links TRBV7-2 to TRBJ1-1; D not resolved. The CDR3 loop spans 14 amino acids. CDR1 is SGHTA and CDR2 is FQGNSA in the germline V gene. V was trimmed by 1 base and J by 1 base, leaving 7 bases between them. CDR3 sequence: CASSLDTGNTEAFF. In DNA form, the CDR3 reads TGTGCCAGCAGCTTAGATACGGGGAACACTGAAGCTTTCTTT.

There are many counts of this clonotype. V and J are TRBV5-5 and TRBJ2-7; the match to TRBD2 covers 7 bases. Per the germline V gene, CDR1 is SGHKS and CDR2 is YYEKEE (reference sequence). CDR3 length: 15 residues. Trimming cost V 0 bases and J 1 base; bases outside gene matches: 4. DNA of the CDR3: TGTGCCAGCAGCTTGGTGGCGGGGGAATCCTACGAGCAGTACTTC. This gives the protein CASSLVAGESYEQYF.

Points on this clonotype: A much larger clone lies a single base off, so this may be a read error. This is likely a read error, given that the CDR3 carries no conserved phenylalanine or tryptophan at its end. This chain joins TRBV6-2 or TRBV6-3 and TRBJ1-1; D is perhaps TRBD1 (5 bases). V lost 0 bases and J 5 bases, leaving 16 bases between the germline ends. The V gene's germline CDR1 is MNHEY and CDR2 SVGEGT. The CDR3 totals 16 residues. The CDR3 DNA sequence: TGTGCCAGCAGTTACTCGGGACGGGCCGTCGAGACTGAAGCTTTCTCT. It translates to CASSYSGRAVETEAFS.

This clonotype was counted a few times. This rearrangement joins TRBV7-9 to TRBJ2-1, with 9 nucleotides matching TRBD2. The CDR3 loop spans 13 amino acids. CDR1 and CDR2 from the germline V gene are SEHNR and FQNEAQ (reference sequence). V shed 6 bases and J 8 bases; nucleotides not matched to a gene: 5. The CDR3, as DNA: TGTGCCAGCAGTCTAGCGGGGTGGGATGAGCAGTTCTTC. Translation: CASSLAGWDEQFF.

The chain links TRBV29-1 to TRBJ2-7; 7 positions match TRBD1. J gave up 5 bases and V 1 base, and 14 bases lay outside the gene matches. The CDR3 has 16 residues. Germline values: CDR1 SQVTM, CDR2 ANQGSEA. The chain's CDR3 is CSVEADRNRGSNEQYF. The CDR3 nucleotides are TGCAGCGTTGAAGCGGACCGGAACAGGGGATCTAACGAGCAGTACTTC.

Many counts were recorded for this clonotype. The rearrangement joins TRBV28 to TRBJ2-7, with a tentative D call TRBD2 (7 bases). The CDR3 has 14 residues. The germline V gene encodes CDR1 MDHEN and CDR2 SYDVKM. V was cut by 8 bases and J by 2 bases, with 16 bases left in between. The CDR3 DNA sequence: TGTGCCAGCGGGGGGGGCGGAAGTACCTACGAGCAGTACTTC. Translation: CASGGGGSTYEQYF. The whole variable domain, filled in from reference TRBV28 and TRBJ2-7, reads DVKVTQSSRYLVKRTGEKVFLECVQDMDHENMFWYRQDPGLGLRLIYFSYDVKMKEKGDIPEGYSVSREKKERFSLILESASTNQTSMYLCASGGGGSTYEQYFGPGTRLTVT.

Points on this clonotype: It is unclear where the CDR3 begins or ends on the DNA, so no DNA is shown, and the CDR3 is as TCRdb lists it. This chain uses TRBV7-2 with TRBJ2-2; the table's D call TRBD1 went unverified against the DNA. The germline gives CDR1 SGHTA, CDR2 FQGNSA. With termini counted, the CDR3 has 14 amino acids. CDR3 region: CASSPGQQTGSCFF.

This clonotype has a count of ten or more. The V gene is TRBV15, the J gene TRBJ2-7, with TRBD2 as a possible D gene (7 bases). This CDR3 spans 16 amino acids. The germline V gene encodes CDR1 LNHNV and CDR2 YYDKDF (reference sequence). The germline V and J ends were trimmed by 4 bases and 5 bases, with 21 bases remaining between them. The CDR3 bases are TGTGCCACCAGCAAAGGGGGGGCGGGCTACCTAGACGAGCAGTACTTC. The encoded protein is CATSKGGAGYLDEQYF.

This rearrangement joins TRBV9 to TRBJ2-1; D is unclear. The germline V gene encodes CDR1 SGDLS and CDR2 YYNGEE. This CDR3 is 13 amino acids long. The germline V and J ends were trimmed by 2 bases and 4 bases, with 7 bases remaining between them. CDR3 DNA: TGTGCCAGCAGCGTGGACCATTACAATGAGCAGTTCTTC. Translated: CASSVDHYNEQFF.

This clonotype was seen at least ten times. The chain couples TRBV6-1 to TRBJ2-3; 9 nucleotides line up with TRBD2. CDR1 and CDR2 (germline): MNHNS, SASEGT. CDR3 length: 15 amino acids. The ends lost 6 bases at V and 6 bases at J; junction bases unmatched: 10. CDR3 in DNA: TGTGCCAGCAGCAAATTAGCGGGAGAGAGGGATACGCAGTATTTT. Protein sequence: CASSKLAGERDTQYF.

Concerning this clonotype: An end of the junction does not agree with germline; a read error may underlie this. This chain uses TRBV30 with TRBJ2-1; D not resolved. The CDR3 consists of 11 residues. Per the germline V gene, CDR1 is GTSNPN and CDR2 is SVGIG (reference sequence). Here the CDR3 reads CAWSGYNEQLF. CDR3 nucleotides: TGTGCCTGGTCTGGCTACAATGAGCAGCTCTTC.

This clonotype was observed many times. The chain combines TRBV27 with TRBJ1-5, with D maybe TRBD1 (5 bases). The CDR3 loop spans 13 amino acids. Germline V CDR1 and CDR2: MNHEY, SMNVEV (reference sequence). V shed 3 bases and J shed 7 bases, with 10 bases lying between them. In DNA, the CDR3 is TGTGCCAGCAGTTTGACAGTATACCAGCCCCAGCATTTT. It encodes CASSLTVYQPQHF.

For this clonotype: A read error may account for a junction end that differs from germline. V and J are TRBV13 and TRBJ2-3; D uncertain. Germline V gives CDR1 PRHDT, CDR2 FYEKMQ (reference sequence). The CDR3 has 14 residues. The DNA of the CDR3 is TGTGCCAGCAGCTTAGTTGGCAGCACAGATACGCGGTATTTT. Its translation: CASSLVGSTDTRYF.

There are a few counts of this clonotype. In nucleotides, the CDR3 is TGTGCCAGCAGCTTGGGCTTCTCGAGGGGCACCGGGGAGCTGTTTTTT. It specifies CASSLGFSRGTGELFF. The gene calls are TRBV5-6 and TRBJ2-2; possibly TRBD1 or TRBD2 for D (5 bases each). Germline CDR1 is SGHDT and CDR2 is YYEEEE. The CDR3 is 16 residues long. V was shortened by 0 bases and J by 4 bases, with 13 bases between the two germline ends.

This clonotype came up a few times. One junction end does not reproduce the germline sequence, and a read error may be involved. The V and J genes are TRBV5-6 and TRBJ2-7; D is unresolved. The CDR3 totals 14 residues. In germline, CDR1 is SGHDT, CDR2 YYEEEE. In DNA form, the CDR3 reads TGTGCCAACAGCTTGTGGTCCGGGCCTTACGAGCAGTACTTC. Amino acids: CANSLWSGPYEQYF.

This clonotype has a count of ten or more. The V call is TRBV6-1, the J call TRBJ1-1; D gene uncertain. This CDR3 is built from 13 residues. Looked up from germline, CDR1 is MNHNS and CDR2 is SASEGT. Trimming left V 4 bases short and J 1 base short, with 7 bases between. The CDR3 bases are TGTGCCAGCAGTGTGGACGGGAACACTGAAGCTTTCTTT. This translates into CASSVDGNTEAFF.

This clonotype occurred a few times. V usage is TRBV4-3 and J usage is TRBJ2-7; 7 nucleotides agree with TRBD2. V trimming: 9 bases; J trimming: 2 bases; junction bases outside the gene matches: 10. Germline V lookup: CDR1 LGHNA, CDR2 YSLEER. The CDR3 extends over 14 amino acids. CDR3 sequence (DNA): TGCGCCAGGGGGGTCGGGAGGTACACCTACGAGCAGTACTTC. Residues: CARGVGRYTYEQYF.

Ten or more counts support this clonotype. CDR3: CASSLRTSRYNEQFF. Here the CDR3 DNA reads TGTGCCAGCAGCTTAAGGACTAGCAGATACAATGAGCAGTTCTTC. V and J are TRBV11-2 and TRBJ2-1; 8 bases align to TRBD2. Trimming at V came to 2 bases and at J to 4 bases, leaving 4 bases not matched to a gene. CDR1 SGHAT and CDR2 FQNNGV come from the germline V gene. The CDR3 runs to 15 residues.

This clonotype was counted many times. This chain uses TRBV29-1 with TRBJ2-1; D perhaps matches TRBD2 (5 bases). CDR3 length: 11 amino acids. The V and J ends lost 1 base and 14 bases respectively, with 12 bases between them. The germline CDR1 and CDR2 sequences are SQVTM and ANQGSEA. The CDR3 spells CSVEVATCEFF. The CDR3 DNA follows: TGCAGCGTTGAAGTAGCGACGTGTGAGTTCTTC.

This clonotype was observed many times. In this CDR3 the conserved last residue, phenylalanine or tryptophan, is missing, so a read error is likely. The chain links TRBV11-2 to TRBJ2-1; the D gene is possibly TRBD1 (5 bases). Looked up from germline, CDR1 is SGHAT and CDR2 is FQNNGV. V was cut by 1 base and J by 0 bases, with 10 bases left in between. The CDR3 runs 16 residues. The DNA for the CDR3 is TGTGCCAGCAGCTTAGTTCGACAGAACTCCTACAATGAGCAGTTCCTC. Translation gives CASSLVRQNSYNEQFL.

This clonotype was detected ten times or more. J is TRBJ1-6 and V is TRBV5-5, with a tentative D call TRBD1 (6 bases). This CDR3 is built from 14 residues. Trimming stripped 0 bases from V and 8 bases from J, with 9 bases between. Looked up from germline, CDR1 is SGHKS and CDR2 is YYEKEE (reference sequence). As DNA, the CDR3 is TGTGCCAGCAGCTTGGCAGGGGTTGATTCACCCCTCCACTTT. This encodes CASSLAGVDSPLHF.